The 4 T cell receptor beta chains below all came from one sample that was sequenced in a study of shared clonotypes between healthy human individuals. Clones were sequenced by immunoSEQ multiplex PCR, and TCRdb holds only the in-frame ones, with some missing. Among roughly 410,000 clones listed, 96% were seen once. Source material: memory CD8+ T cells sorted from blood. Sample subset: CD45RO+ cells pooled with CCR7-negative TemRA cells. These receptors originate from a man aged 25-40 years in good health.

In this sample, this clone turned up once. J is TRBJ1-4 and V is TRBV30; no definite D call. Trimming cost V 2 bases and J 7 bases, with 8 bases left between them. Germline V gene sequence: CDR1 GTSNPN, CDR2 SVGIG (reference sequence). The CDR3 loop spans 12 amino acids. CDR3 protein: CAWSIPGEKLFF. DNA of the CDR3: TGTGCCTGGAGTATCCCGGGTGAAAAACTGTTTTTT.

V gene TRBV28 combines with J gene TRBJ1-2, with D possibly TRBD1 on 5 matching bases. The CDR3 has 13 residues. Germline-derived CDR1 and CDR2 are MDHEN and SYDVKM. Between the trimmed V and J ends, which lost 2 bases and 7 bases, there was a span of 11 bases. The CDR3 nucleotides read TGTGCCAGCAGTTTAAGGGGACGGAGTGGCTACACCTTC. It translates to CASSLRGRSGYTF.

The rearrangement joins TRBV5-8 to TRBJ2-3; no clear D gene. V was pared by 4 bases and J by 6 bases, with 12 bases between. Germline V gene sequence: CDR1 SGHTS, CDR2 YDEGEE. The CDR3 spans 13 residues. The CDR3 loop reads CASSPPSGDTQYF. CDR3 coding DNA: TGTGCCAGCAGCCCCCCGTCCGGGGATACGCAGTATTTT.

The chain carries TRBV11-2 and TRBJ2-7; D not resolved. Trimming removed 0 bases from V and 4 bases from J, with 13 bases in between. The CDR3 runs to 15 residues. In germline, CDR1 is SGHAT, CDR2 FQNNGV. The CDR3 coding sequence is TGTGCCAGCAGCTTAGAGGTCCAGGCCATGTACGAGCAGTACTTC. It yields the protein CASSLEVQAMYEQYF.